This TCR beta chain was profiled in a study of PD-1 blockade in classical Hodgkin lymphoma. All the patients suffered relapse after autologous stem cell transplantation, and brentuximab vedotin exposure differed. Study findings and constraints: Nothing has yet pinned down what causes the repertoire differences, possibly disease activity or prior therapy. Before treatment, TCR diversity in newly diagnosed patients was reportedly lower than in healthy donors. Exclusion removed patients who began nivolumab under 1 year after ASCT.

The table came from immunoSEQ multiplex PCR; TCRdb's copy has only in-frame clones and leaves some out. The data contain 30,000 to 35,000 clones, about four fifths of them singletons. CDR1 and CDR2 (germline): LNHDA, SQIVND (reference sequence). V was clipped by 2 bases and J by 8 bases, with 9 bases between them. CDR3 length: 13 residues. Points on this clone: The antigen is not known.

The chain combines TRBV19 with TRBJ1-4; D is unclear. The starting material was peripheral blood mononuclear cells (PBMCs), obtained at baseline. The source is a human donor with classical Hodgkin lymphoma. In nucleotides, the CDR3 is TGTGCCAGTAGTATAAGGGAGCGGGAAAAACTGTTTTTT. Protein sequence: CASSIREREKLFF.